A selection of T cell receptor beta chains follows, all from one sample in a study of shared clonotypes between healthy human individuals. Libraries were prepared by immunoSEQ multiplex PCR; TCRdb keeps only in-frame clonotypes and omits some of them. The table records roughly 640,000 clones, about 96% of them present only once. The specimen was naive CD4+ T cells sorted from blood. Receptors were obtained from a woman aged 25 to 39 in good health. The CDR3 runs from the conserved cysteine through the conserved F or W. The size entry is marked missing in some rows and otherwise reads once, few, many or a size class.

clone_size,j_call,v_call,cdr3_aa
-,TRBJ2-5,TRBV27,CASGFAGVEETQYF
-,-,TRBV6-6,CASSYLWTSYEQYF
once,TRBJ2-7,TRBV29-1,CSVESTRGGREQYF
-,TRBJ1-1,TRBV30,CAWIQRNTEAFF
-,TRBJ2-7,TRBV6-5,CASSYATGPYEQYF
-,TRBJ1-1,TRBV19,CASSIEENTEAFF
-,TRBJ2-1,TRBV19,CASSVFRDFSEQFF
-,TRBJ2-2,TRBV2,CASSGQGETGELFF
few,TRBJ2-3,TRBV9,CASSVGPPDTQYF
-,TRBJ1-1,TRBV27,CASAQDRRFLRNTEAFF
-,TRBJ1-5,TRBV7-8,CASSSQGGQPQHF
-,TRBJ1-5,TRBV28,CASSLLNKNQPQHF
-,TRBJ2-7,TRBV18,CASSPIGSTYEQYF
-,TRBJ2-7,TRBV7-9,CASSSGQGWAYEQYF
-,TRBJ2-6,TRBV7-2,CASSFYAGANVLTF
-,TRBJ1-1,TRBV28,CASSPRTGQGTEAFF
-,TRBJ2-1,TRBV7-6,CASSLALHNEQFF
-,TRBJ1-4,TRBV10-3,CAISGEIGTNEKLFF
-,TRBJ2-7,TRBV6-5,CASSYGARIGEQYF
-,TRBJ1-1,TRBV4-1,CASSQGYKWGRVVNTEAFF
once,TRBJ2-3,TRBV28,CASSTDRWGYTDTQYF
once,TRBJ2-5,TRBV10-3,CAISESGLAGRVETQYF
-,TRBJ2-5,TRBV28,CASSMTTLGETQYF
-,TRBJ2-7,TRBV18,CASSPNGQGAGEQYF
-,TRBJ2-1,TRBV25-1,CASSDSPLGGEQFF
-,TRBJ2-3,TRBV18,CASSPGRETQYF
-,TRBJ2-3,TRBV11-3,CASSLVVADTQYF
-,TRBJ1-2,TRBV19,CASTNLGGDYGYTF
-,TRBJ2-1,TRBV9,CASSVAISGKWDYEQFF
-,TRBJ2-5,TRBV11-2,CASSLVPGGTQETQYF
-,TRBJ2-1,TRBV9,CASSEVGTSYNEQFF
-,TRBJ2-2,TRBV11-3,CASSLTSGRSNTGELFF
-,TRBJ2-7,TRBV28,CASTREGVEQYF
-,TRBJ2-7,TRBV27,CASRFRGRLSYEQYF
-,TRBJ2-7,TRBV6-6,CASSYSKAWVYEQYF
once,TRBJ1-1,TRBV10-2,CASSRVGTEAFF
-,TRBJ1-5,TRBV5-1,CASSRGEAGQPQHF
-,TRBJ2-6,TRBV14,CASSTTGGWANVLTF
-,TRBJ1-1,TRBV10-3,CAISESQMNTEAFF
-,TRBJ2-6,TRBV19,CASSQGGSGANVLTF
-,TRBJ2-2,TRBV9,CASSDRGGQDTGELFF
-,TRBJ1-1,TRBV30,CAGDLGYRATEAFF
-,TRBJ2-1,TRBV28,CASSAARGRREDNEQFF
-,TRBJ2-1,TRBV5-6,CASSPGQGIYNEQFF
-,TRBJ1-2,TRBV2,CASREDRVLPYGYTF
-,-,TRBV7-9,CASSLREPHHEQYF
-,TRBJ2-3,TRBV5-1,CASSLLVGTGSQDTQYF
-,TRBJ2-1,TRBV6-4,CASSAGWGPPLNEQFF
-,TRBJ2-7,TRBV4-2,CASSPGGPSGSYEQYF
-,TRBJ1-3,TRBV28,CASSFQQQSGNTIYF
-,TRBJ1-5,TRBV15,CATSRSDRNQPQHF
-,TRBJ2-7,TRBV19,CASSIGAGGYYEQYF
-,TRBJ2-7,TRBV28,CASSLRTGVSYEQYF
-,TRBJ2-3,TRBV5-1,CASSFGQGGGDTQYF
-,TRBJ2-2,TRBV7-7,CASSLSGGTGELFF